The sequence of this T cell receptor beta chain was determined in a study of CXCR3-negative and CXCR3-positive naive CD8 T cells. In the study overall: Cumulative TRB read yield was roughly 150 million, averaging about 1.5 +/- 0.3 million per library. Study results and caveats: Researchers report that CXCR3-positive naive cells carry more hydrophobic TRB CDR3s than CXCR3-negative naive cells. It was found that naive subsets had comparable surface CD5, and TCR strength was inferred from TRB CDR3 properties. Naive subsets were similarly diverse, while memory CD8+ repertoires were much less diverse.

The CDR3 has 17 amino acids. Preparation of TRB cDNA libraries relied on 5' RACE carrying UMI labels. TCRdb re-called the 5' RACE reads and shows each CDR3 protein once, DNA omitted. The repertoire shows under 150,000 distinct CDR3 sequences; the top ten hold roughly 0.27%. Comment on this clonotype: Its antigen is unknown.

Material: naive CXCR3+ CD8+ T cells from blood. The subset: CD45RO-CCR7+CD27+CD95- naive CD8+ T cells expressing CXCR3 (TNR3+). The V call is TRBV12-3 or TRBV12-4, the J call TRBJ2-3; checking the TCRdb D call of TRBD2 is not possible without DNA. The TCR sequence derives from a human donor in good health. Some clones in this sample may be carry-over from other donors' samples. CDR3: CASSSTSGGSSTDTQYF.